This T cell receptor beta chain originates from a study of shared clonotypes between healthy human individuals. This table comes from immunoSEQ multiplex PCR, and its TCRdb copy is limited to in-frame clones, with some not included. Of over 2,000,000 clones in the sample, just under 95% were seen once. Naive CD8 cells comprised CD45RO-negative, CCR7-positively selected cells, excluding terminally differentiated effector memory CD45RA+ cells. Sequences were obtained from naive CD8+ T cells from PBMCs. The origin of this receptor is a man aged 18 to 30 in good health. Some clones in this sample may be carry-over from other donors' samples.

The CDR3 nucleotides read TGTGCCAGCAGTTTCGTGCGTGAGCAGTTCTTC. This translates into CASSFVREQFF. The chain carries TRBV28 and TRBJ2-1, with D hard to call. Trimming cost V 3 bases and J 9 bases, with 6 bases left between them. Germline V gives CDR1 MDHEN, CDR2 SYDVKM. The length of the CDR3 is 11 residues.